One and the same sample provided the 14 T cell receptor beta chains below, sequenced in a study of blood T cell repertoires in COVID-19. Using immunoSEQ multiplex PCR, the repertoire was profiled, and TCRdb retains in-frame clones only, with some absent. Of more than 110,000 clones in the sample, about 82% were seen once. Sequencing was done on a sample of peripheral blood. All receptors come from a woman aged 80 or over with active or convalescent COVID-19.

CDR3: CASSQIWGAGANVLTF. CDR3 coding DNA: TGTGCCAGCAGCCAGATCTGGGGAGCCGGGGCCAACGTCCTGACTTTC. J is TRBJ2-6 and V is TRBV6-2 or TRBV6-3, with D possibly being TRBD2 (5 bases). Per germline, CDR1 MNHEY and CDR2 SVGEGT. Trimming took 6 bases from V and 4 from J, leaving 16 bases between them. The CDR3 contains 16 residues.

This clone was seen once. The chain uses TRBV12-5 and TRBJ2-1; 8 bases fit TRBD1. V shed 5 bases and J 7 bases; nucleotides not matched to a gene: 7. The CDR3 consists of 14 residues. Germline CDR1 LGHNT, CDR2 FRNRAP. This CDR3 is CASGPGTGLNEQFF. Written as DNA, the CDR3 is TGTGCTAGTGGTCCCGGGACAGGTTTAAATGAGCAGTTCTTC. The entire variable domain, with the rest obtained from reference TRBV12-5 and TRBJ2-1, is as follows: DARVTQTPRHKVTEMGQEVTMRCQPILGHNTVFWYRQTMMQGLELLAYFRNRAPLDDSGMPKDRFSAEMPDATLATLKIQPSEPRDSAVYFCASGPGTGLNEQFFGPGTRLTVL.

This clone has a single count. The CDR3 sequence is CAGRQDRTTEAFF. CDR3 nucleotides: TGTGCCGGACGACAGGATCGGACCACTGAAGCTTTCTTT. The rearrangement joins TRBV19 to TRBJ1-1, with D perhaps TRBD1 (6 bases). Germline V lookup: CDR1 LNHDA, CDR2 SQIVND (reference sequence). The CDR3 runs to 13 residues. V dropped 11 bases and J dropped 4 bases, with 17 bases sitting between them. The entire variable domain, with the rest obtained from reference TRBV19 and TRBJ1-1, is as follows: DGGITQSPKYLFRKEGQNVTLSCEQNLNHDAMYWYRQDPGQGLRLIYYSQIVNDFQKGDIAEGYSVSREKKESFPLTVTSAQKNPTAFYLCAGRQDRTTEAFFGQGTRLTVV.

This clone was detected only once. This chain uses TRBV5-6 with TRBJ2-1; no reliable D call. The V end was cut by 1 base, the J end by 8 bases, with 13 bases between. CDR3 length: 14 residues. In germline, CDR1 is SGHDT, CDR2 YYEEEE. Here the CDR3 reads CASSLFGVEHEQFF. The CDR3 nucleotides read TGTGCCAGCAGCTTGTTCGGAGTAGAACATGAGCAGTTCTTC.

This chain uses TRBV6-2 or TRBV6-3 with TRBJ2-1, with TRBD2 matching 8 bases. The germline gives CDR1 MNHEY, CDR2 SVGEGT. The V gene end was trimmed by 6 bases and the J gene end by 0 bases; junction bases not matched to a gene: 4. The CDR3 spans 15 residues. The CDR3 DNA reads TGTGCCAGCAGCGCGGGGGGCCGCTCCTACAATGAGCAGTTCTTC. Amino acid sequence: CASSAGGRSYNEQFF.

In its sample, this clone was seen a few times. CDR3 in amino acids: CAWSAGTAYSNQPQHF. Here the CDR3 DNA reads TGTGCCTGGAGTGCAGGGACTGCTTATAGCAATCAGCCCCAGCATTTT. The V call is TRBV30, the J call TRBJ1-5, with a tentative D call TRBD1 (5 bases). Germline V gives CDR1 GTSNPN, CDR2 SVGIG (reference sequence). Trimming shortened V by 1 base and J by 0 bases, and 13 bases separated the two germline ends. The CDR3 is 16 amino acids.

The CDR3 is CASLPDRVGGYTF. The CDR3 nucleotides are TGTGCCAGTTTACCGGACAGGGTCGGTGGCTACACCTTC. This rearrangement joins TRBV6-5 to TRBJ1-2, with 8 bases that match TRBD1. The V gene's germline CDR1 is MNHEY and CDR2 SVGAGI. This CDR3 region has 13 residues. Trimming cost V 9 bases and J 7 bases; bases outside gene matches: 10.

The chain joins TRBV6-5 to TRBJ2-1, with D unresolved. CDR3 length: 14 residues. With 11 bases removed from V and 4 bases from J, the gap between germline ends came to 18 bases. Germline V CDR1 and CDR2: MNHEY, SVGAGI. The CDR3 DNA is TGTGCCGGTGCACGAGCCCCCACGTACAATGAGCAGTTCTTC. Translated: CAGARAPTYNEQFF.

The chain recombines TRBV19 with TRBJ1-6; a weak D match, TRBD1 (5 bases). Trimming shortened V by 7 bases and J by 7 bases, and 17 bases separated the two germline ends. CDR3 length equals 15 residues. The germline gives CDR1 LNHDA, CDR2 SQIVND (reference sequence). As DNA, the CDR3 is TGTGCCAGTACCCCCTTGGCCGGGGGGAATTCACCCCTCCACTTT. As protein: CASTPLAGGNSPLHF.

The rearrangement joins TRBV4-1 to TRBJ1-2; D gene unclear. Germline CDR1 and CDR2: MGHRA and YSYEKL. V was pared by 2 bases and J by 2 bases, with 12 bases between. This CDR3 has 15 residues. CDR3 amino acids: CASSQYALENYGYTF. The DNA of the CDR3 is TGCGCCAGCAGCCAATACGCATTAGAGAACTATGGCTACACCTTC.

The V gene is TRBV2, the J gene TRBJ1-5; 9 bases are a match to TRBD1. CDR3 length equals 14 residues. Per germline, CDR1 SNHLY and CDR2 FYNNEI. V lost 4 bases to trimming and J lost 2 bases; unmatched junction nucleotides: 0. The CDR3 DNA sequence: TGTGCCAGCAGTGGGACAGGGGGCAATCAGCCCCAGCATTTT. Protein sequence: CASSGTGGNQPQHF.

The count of this clone is one. V and J are TRBV2 and TRBJ2-3; 7 nucleotides agree with TRBD1. Germline V gives CDR1 SNHLY, CDR2 FYNNEI. The CDR3 contains 14 residues. J was trimmed by 0 bases and V by 6 bases; bases with no gene match: 3. CDR3 amino acids: CASRRGQSTDTQYF. The CDR3, as DNA: TGTGCCAGCAGGAGGGGACAGAGCACAGATACGCAGTATTTT.

This chain links TRBV6-2 or TRBV6-3 with TRBJ1-1, with TRBD1 identical over 7 bases. This CDR3 comprises 14 residues. Germline trimming cut 6 bases from V and 5 bases from J; bases unmatched to any gene: 9. The germline CDR1 and CDR2 sequences are MNHEY and SVGEGT. The CDR3, as DNA: TGTGCCAGCAGCCCCAAAGGGGGCAGGACTGAAGCTTTCTTT. The encoded protein is CASSPKGGRTEAFF.

The chain is built from TRBV6-5 and TRBJ1-4, with 9 bases lining up with TRBD1. The length of the CDR3 is 15 residues. CDR1 and CDR2 (germline): MNHEY, SVGAGI. V trimming: 10 bases; J trimming: 8 bases; junction bases outside the gene matches: 14. The CDR3 loop is CATRRPGQGIEKLFF. Here the CDR3 DNA reads TGTGCCACCCGTCGACCGGGACAGGGAATAGAAAAACTGTTTTTT.